These 25 T cell receptor beta chains share one sample of origin, sequenced in a study of cytotoxic CD8 clonotypes in ibrutinib-treated CLL. Only in-frame clones appear in the TCRdb table, and some are missing; sequencing was by immunoSEQ multiplex PCR. Of some 350,000 clones listed, 67% are singletons. The sequencing used PBMCs, collected after 36 months of ibrutinib treatment. Receptor source: a human donor with chronic lymphocytic leukemia.

The J gene is TRBJ2-1, the V gene TRBV6-6, with a tentative D call TRBD1 (6 bases). V gave up 0 bases and J gave up 5 bases, with 11 bases separating them. Germline V lookup: CDR1 MNHNY, CDR2 SVGAGI (reference sequence). The CDR3 sequence is 15 residues long. CDR3 region: CASSYSGQFHNEQFF. The CDR3 DNA reads as TGTGCCAGCAGTTACTCGGGACAATTCCACAATGAGCAGTTCTTC.

The chain has TRBV7-2 and TRBJ2-2; D remains ambiguous. Germline CDR1 SGHTA, CDR2 FQGNSA. The CDR3 consists of 15 residues. Trimming cost V 5 bases and J 1 base, with 11 bases left between them. The CDR3 DNA reads as TGTGCCAGCAGCAAACCACAAGGGAACACCGGGGAGCTGTTTTTT. As protein: CASSKPQGNTGELFF.

The chain recombines TRBV4-2 with TRBJ2-7, with D perhaps matching TRBD1 or TRBD2 (5 bases each). Deletions cut 0 bases from V and 0 bases from J, with 12 bases between. The germline gives CDR1 LGHNA, CDR2 YNFKEQ. The CDR3 spans 16 residues. The CDR3 is CASSQEYGTSSYEQYF. As DNA, the CDR3 is TGTGCCAGCAGCCAAGAGTACGGGACCAGCTCCTACGAGCAGTACTTC.

The gene calls are TRBV6-1 and TRBJ2-7; possible D gene TRBD1, 5 bases. The CDR3 spans 13 residues. The V gene's germline CDR1 is MNHNS and CDR2 SASEGT. V lost 6 bases and J lost 3, with 12 bases in between. The CDR3 DNA follows: TGTGCCAGCAGCGACCCGCAGGGCTACGAGCAGTACTTC. This codes for CASSDPQGYEQYF.

This clone is a singleton in its sample. This chain connects TRBV25-1 to TRBJ2-7; D uncertain. The CDR3 is 11 amino acids. Trimming stripped 6 bases from V and 3 bases from J, with 6 bases between. Per the germline V gene, CDR1 is MGHDK and CDR2 is SYGVNS. DNA of the CDR3: TGTGCCAGCAGCGACCACTACGAGCAGTACTTC. Residues: CASSDHYEQYF.

The gene calls are TRBV2 and TRBJ2-5, with D hard to call. Trimming left V 2 bases short and J 4 bases short, with 8 bases between. The CDR3 loop spans 13 amino acids. Germline V gives CDR1 SNHLY, CDR2 FYNNEI. CDR3: CASSESGAETQYF. The DNA of the CDR3 is TGTGCCAGCAGTGAATCTGGTGCAGAGACCCAGTACTTC.

The rearrangement uses TRBV7-2 and TRBJ1-1, with D hard to call. CDR1 and CDR2 (germline): SGHTA, FQGNSA. CDR3 length: 18 residues. V was trimmed by 5 bases and J by 4 bases, leaving 26 bases between them. CDR3 DNA: TGTGCCAGCAGCCAAACGTCGGGGATGTTTTTCGTGAGCACTGAAGCTTTCTTT. It codes for CASSQTSGMFFVSTEAFF.

The chain recombines TRBV29-1 with TRBJ2-7; D gene uncertain. The CDR3 is 13 residues long. CDR1 is SQVTM and CDR2 is ANQGSEA in the germline V gene. Trimming pared 4 bases from V and 4 bases from J, leaving 14 bases between. CDR3 in amino acids: CSVGGLVEYEQYF. The CDR3 region has the DNA TGCAGCGTTGGCGGTCTAGTAGAATACGAGCAGTACTTC.

This clone was seen more than once but under ten times. The genes are TRBV6-1 and TRBJ1-2, with 7 positions matching TRBD1. The CDR3 runs to 13 residues. Unmatched junction bases numbered 8, after V lost 8 bases and J lost 5 bases. In germline, CDR1 is MNHNS, CDR2 SASEGT. This chain's CDR3 is CASVNRGTYGYTF. CDR3 in DNA: TGTGCCAGCGTTAACAGGGGAACGTATGGCTACACCTTC.

This chain uses TRBV1 with TRBJ1-2. TRBV1 is described as a pseudogene. This CDR3 is built from 22 residues. DNA for the CDR3: TGCACCAGCAGCCAAGAGGGGTCCCTTTCTCTAAGGGGGGGACAATTTAACTATGGCTACACCTTC. This gives the protein CTSSQEGSLSLRGGQFNYGYTF.

This chain connects TRBV19 to TRBJ2-5, with 10 bases that match TRBD1. The CDR3 runs to 14 residues. Germline V gives CDR1 LNHDA, CDR2 SQIVND (reference sequence). J lost 5 bases, V lost 6 bases, and 6 bases had no gene match. The CDR3 is CASRDRGIGETQYF. CDR3 DNA sequence: TGTGCCAGTAGGGACAGGGGGATCGGCGAGACCCAGTACTTC.

The genes are TRBV18 and TRBJ2-6; no clear D gene. Looked up from germline, CDR1 is KGHSH and CDR2 is LQKENI. This CDR3 has 15 residues. The V gene lost 4 bases and the J gene lost 4 bases, with 11 bases spanning the gap. CDR3 region: CASSHPPAGANVLTF. In DNA form, the CDR3 reads TGTGCCAGCTCACACCCCCCAGCCGGGGCCAACGTCCTGACTTTC.

The chain uses TRBV27 and TRBJ2-3; 7 bases agree with TRBD2. CDR1 MNHEY and CDR2 SMNVEV come from the germline V gene (reference sequence). V lost 0 bases to trimming and J lost 14 bases; unmatched junction nucleotides: 8. The CDR3 runs to 13 residues. The CDR3 DNA is TGTGCCAGCAGTTTATCGGCCGGGACTACCCGGTATTTT. It is translated as CASSLSAGTTRYF.

The chain joins TRBV28 to TRBJ2-2; the D is unclear. Trimming left V 6 bases short and J 0 bases short, with 11 bases between. The CDR3 is 15 amino acids. From germline, CDR1 is MDHEN and CDR2 SYDVKM. The CDR3 sequence is CASSPLPANTGELFF. Written as DNA, the CDR3 is TGTGCCAGCAGCCCCCTCCCTGCGAACACCGGGGAGCTGTTTTTT.

This chain joins TRBV25-1 and TRBJ2-7; 9 bases fit TRBD1. CDR1 is MGHDK and CDR2 is SYGVNS in the germline V gene. The CDR3 runs 15 residues. V lost 6 bases and J lost 6; bases outside the gene matches: 12. CDR3 in amino acids: CASSWDREGIGEQYF. CDR3 DNA sequence: TGTGCCAGCAGCTGGGACAGGGAAGGGATTGGCGAGCAGTACTTC.

V usage is TRBV7-2 and J usage is TRBJ1-3; possibly TRBD1 for D (5 bases). V shed 5 bases and J shed 0 bases, with 11 bases lying between them. The CDR3 runs to 15 residues. Germline CDR1 reads SGHTA; CDR2 reads FQGNSA. DNA for the CDR3: TGTGCCAGCAGCAAACAGGCGTACTCTGGAAACACCATATATTTT. It specifies CASSKQAYSGNTIYF.

The count of this clone is one. The rearrangement links TRBV6-5 to TRBJ1-2; no firm D call. CDR3 length equals 11 residues. The germline CDR1 and CDR2 sequences are MNHEY and SVGAGI. The V end was cut by 6 bases, the J end by 4 bases, with 6 bases between. The CDR3 protein is CASSSPYGYTF. CDR3 sequence (DNA): TGTGCCAGCAGCAGCCCCTATGGCTACACCTTC.

V is TRBV6-1 and J is TRBJ2-7, with a possible D match to TRBD2 (5 bases). V was cut by 4 bases and J by 7 bases, with 8 bases left in between. The CDR3 is 11 amino acids. Germline CDR1 reads MNHNS; CDR2 reads SASEGT. CDR3 DNA sequence: TGTGCCAGCAGTGTAACTAGGGAGCAGTACTTC. Translating it yields CASSVTREQYF.

The gene calls are TRBV5-1 and TRBJ2-7, with TRBD2 identical over 14 bases. After removal of 3 bases from V and 2 bases from J, the junction contained 4 bases not matched to a gene. Germline V lookup: CDR1 SGHRS, CDR2 YFSETQ. CDR3 size: 16 residues. This CDR3 is CASSWQGLAGAYEQYF. DNA of the CDR3: TGCGCCAGCAGCTGGCAGGGACTAGCGGGGGCCTACGAGCAGTACTTC.

The chain is built from TRBV5-1 and TRBJ2-5; D perhaps matches TRBD1 (5 bases). Germline CDR1 SGHRS, CDR2 YFSETQ. The CDR3 spans 15 residues. Trimming left V 0 bases short and J 0 bases short, with 9 bases between. CDR3 nucleotides: TGCGCCAGCAGCTTGGTTGCCAGGGACCAAGAGACCCAGTACTTC. Amino acids: CASSLVARDQETQYF.

This clone has a handful of counts. The chain is built from TRBV18 and TRBJ1-2; a weak D match, TRBD1 (6 bases). This CDR3 spans 16 amino acids. The germline gives CDR1 KGHSH, CDR2 LQKENI. V was trimmed by 3 bases and J by 0 bases, leaving 14 bases between them. This CDR3 is CASSPNTGLANYGYTF. The CDR3 DNA sequence: TGTGCCAGCTCACCTAACACAGGGCTAGCTAACTATGGCTACACCTTC.

This clone was recorded a few times. The chain joins TRBV2 to TRBJ1-5; possible D gene TRBD1, 5 bases. The CDR3 totals 15 residues. CDR1 SNHLY and CDR2 FYNNEI come from the germline V gene. The germline V and J ends were trimmed by 3 bases and 0 bases, with 9 bases remaining between them. In DNA form, the CDR3 reads TGTGCCAGCAGTGATGGGGCCTATAGCAATCAGCCCCAGCATTTT. Its translation is CASSDGAYSNQPQHF.

The genes are TRBV2 and TRBJ2-3; D is possibly TRBD1 (7 bases). V gave up 4 bases and J gave up 2 bases, with 19 bases separating them. The CDR3 extends over 17 amino acids. Germline loops: CDR1 SNHLY, CDR2 FYNNEI. The CDR3 spells CASSGSGRGSPTDTQYF. The CDR3 DNA follows: TGTGCCAGCAGTGGTAGCGGCAGGGGGTCCCCCACAGATACGCAGTATTTT.

This chain connects TRBV11-2 to TRBJ2-1; 9 bases match TRBD2. Germline CDR1 SGHAT, CDR2 FQNNGV. Trimming removed 5 bases from V and 4 bases from J; junction bases left unmatched: 6. The CDR3 totals 15 residues. In DNA, the CDR3 is TGTGCCAGCAGCCTTAGCGGGGGCCGTTACAATGAGCAGTTCTTC. Amino acids: CASSLSGGRYNEQFF.

The chain combines TRBV10-3 with TRBJ1-5, with D hard to call. Between the trimmed V and J ends, which lost 0 bases and 0 bases, there was a span of 12 bases. There are 17 residues in the CDR3. Germline CDR1 and CDR2: ENHRY and SYGVKD. CDR3 DNA sequence: TGTGCCATCAGTGAGTCACTTAGGGTAGTTAGCAATCAGCCCCAGCATTTT. This codes for CAISESLRVVSNQPQHF.